This paragraph reports one TCR beta chain. A few counts support this clonotype. Its antigen is still unknown. No base-level quality is on record; no much larger clone is a single base apart. V drops 5 bases and J drops 9 bases, leaving 11 bases in between. Taken from cysteine to phenylalanine, the CDR3 has 11 residues. Just CDR3 DNA is preserved here, 33 bases in frame from base 1. From the germline V gene, CDR1 is MNHEY and CDR2 is SVGAGI. TCR cDNA was made using 5'RACE template switching, a step that added a universal primer site and unique molecular identifiers. Priming for cDNA synthesis came from both the TCR alpha and TCR beta constant segments. Libraries were amplified in two PCR steps, with sample barcodes and sequencing adapters added in the second step. Sequencing of the libraries was done on either Illumina HiSeq 2500 (2x100 bp) or NovaSeq (2x150 bp). The published analysis was carried out like this. MIGEC handled demultiplexing of reads and collapsing into UMI consensus sequences, while MiXCR performed V(D)J alignment. Vaccine-responding clonotypes were identified with edgeR using replicate PBMC samples, with FDR below 0.01 and a log2 fold change above 5 up to day 15 being required. Each bulk clonotype was labeled CD4 or CD8 based on which sequenced repertoire, CD4 or CD8, contained the clonotype at higher abundance. TCRdb reprocessed the public reads (quality trimming at Q25 with fastp, clone calling with MiXCR) and kept in-frame beta chains. Here each entry gathers all rows of one CDR3 protein and keeps the most common genes and DNA. The V and J calls follow TCRdb's processing rather than the paper's. This sample gives 550,000 or so distinct CDR3 sequences in total; around 21% of them show up just once. The ten largest account for 13% to 15% of the sample.

Explained via the paper, the treatment or condition label denotes: live attenuated yellow fever vaccine strain. At each blood-draw timepoint, two biological replicates of bulk PBMCs were collected. PBMCs were isolated from peripheral blood using a standard Ficoll-Paque protocol. RNA was extracted with TriZol from bulk PBMCs, CD4 and CD8 fractions, and dextramer-positive and dextramer-negative fractions. This entry comes from a study of T cells after yellow fever vaccination (dated by TCRdb to the late 2010s). About the full investigation: The SMART-Seq v4 Ultra Low Input RNA kit was used to prepare libraries from fractions with low cell numbers. To follow T-cell clones before and after primary and booster YFV17D yellow fever vaccination, bulk TCR alpha and beta repertoires were sequenced over time. Two healthy male donors made up the cohort, one aged 18 to 29 years and the other aged 30 to 39 years. Blood samples were taken at several timepoints before and after primary and secondary immunization, and bulk PBMC replicates and cell subsets were isolated.

What the study reported, not specific to this receptor: The study included only a couple of donors, which limits how far the findings can be generalized. After the booster, most of the clones that had expanded following primary vaccination were detected again (around 97% of CD4 and 88% of CD8), which suggests that memory was broadly maintained. Because abundant contaminating clonotypes from the bulk population could be contained in FACS-sorted repertoires, computational filtering was required. Compared with the primary T-cell response, the secondary T-cell response was weaker but faster, peaking on day 5 rather than day 15. A small fraction of clonotypes appeared in both the CD4 and CD8 compartments, likely as a result of convergent recombination.

The sample in question was PBMCs, obtained 15 days after the yellow fever booster vaccination. The V and J genes are TRBV6-5 and TRBJ2-7, with the identity of the D gene unclear. The source is a man aged 25-45 years who received the YFV17D yellow fever vaccine. Read as DNA, the sequence is TGTGCCAGCAGTGGCGATTCGAGGCAGTACTTC. Its amino acids are CASSGDSRQYF.